Sequencing of this TCR beta chain was carried out in a study of blood T cell repertoires in COVID-19. CDR1 and CDR2 from the germline V gene are SGDLS and YYNGEE. V was clipped by 0 bases and J by 4 bases; unmatched bases: 8. The CDR3 spans 17 residues. TCRdb's table, derived via immunoSEQ multiplex PCR, lists solely in-frame clones and lacks some. The sample contains about 75,000 clones, 86% of which appear only once. The chain carries TRBV9 and TRBJ2-1; TRBD2 matches 9 bases. The clonotype was recovered from an elderly man with COVID-19, enrolled during active disease. The specimen sequenced was peripheral blood. CDR3 loop: CASSVAISGGHYNEQFF. The DNA for the CDR3 is TGTGCCAGCAGCGTAGCGATTAGCGGGGGACATTACAATGAGCAGTTCTTC.